This T cell receptor beta chain was recorded in a study of blood T cell repertoires in COVID-19. Looking at the study overall: Italy, Spain and the United States were the sources of the convalescent and acute COVID-19 samples. Nucleic acid was either cDNA or gDNA, and it came from T cells, B-cell-depleted T cells, or PBMCs.

In the study's own analysis: The authors estimated nucleated cell counts from reference gene primer amplification. TCRdb's table, derived via immunoSEQ multiplex PCR, lists solely in-frame clones and lacks some. D and trimming come from the DNA, and the V and J calls and clone size come from that table. The sample records some 95,000 clones, around three quarters being singletons. The V end was cut by 3 bases, the J end by 11 bases, with 18 bases between. Germline values: CDR1 KGHSH, CDR2 LQKENI. The CDR3 is made up of 14 amino acids. At least ten counts were recorded for this clone. The origin of this receptor is a man aged 50 or older who had recovered from COVID-19. This chain uses TRBV18 with TRBJ2-3; D perhaps matches TRBD1 (5 bases). Specimen: peripheral blood. In nucleotides, the CDR3 is TGTGCCAGCTCACCGGGGTTCAGGGATAATGAGCAGTATTTT. Its translation: CASSPGFRDNEQYF.